This TCR beta chain was identified during a study of blood T cell repertoires in COVID-19. The wider study: Spain, Italy and the United States supplied samples that represented acute and convalescent COVID-19. PBMCs, B-cell-depleted T cells, or T cells were the source of the cDNA or gDNA that made up the material.

Under the authors' procedure: Estimation of nucleated cell counts was performed using reference gene primer amplification. Only in-frame clones appear in the TCRdb table, and some are missing; sequencing was by immunoSEQ multiplex PCR. Clone size and V and J calls were adopted from that table, with D and trimming inferred from the DNA. The sample shows 120,000 to 150,000 clones, approximately 86% of them seen only once. Germline V CDR1 and CDR2: SGDLS, YYNGEE. This CDR3 is built from 16 residues. After removal of 6 bases from V and 5 bases from J, the junction contained 9 bases not matched to a gene.

This TCR derives from a human donor in a cohort sampled during active COVID-19. The V and J genes are TRBV9 and TRBJ2-3; 13 bases are a match to TRBD2. The sample was peripheral blood. The CDR3 spells CASTRTSGGPRDTQYF. CDR3 DNA sequence: TGTGCCAGCACCCGGACTAGCGGGGGCCCAAGAGATACGCAGTATTTT.